One and the same sample provided the 15 T cell receptor beta chains below, sequenced in a study of blood T cell repertoires in COVID-19. The table came from immunoSEQ multiplex PCR; TCRdb's copy has only in-frame clones and leaves some out. Of around 290,000 clones listed, under 90% are singletons. Specimen: PBMCs or T cells enriched from blood (not recorded which). The receptors originated from a woman aged 40 to 50 who had recovered from COVID-19.

The chain uses TRBV2 and TRBJ2-3, with 8 bases lining up with TRBD1. This CDR3 spans 15 amino acids. Germline V lookup: CDR1 SNHLY, CDR2 FYNNEI. The V and J ends lost 6 bases and 6 bases, in that order; junction bases with no gene match: 11. The CDR3 loop reads CASREPGQATDTQYF. CDR3 DNA sequence: TGTGCCAGCAGGGAACCGGGACAGGCTACGGATACGCAGTATTTT.

The chain recombines TRBV24-1 with TRBJ2-7; TRBD1 aligns across 9 bases. Trimming removed 5 bases from V and 6 bases from J; junction bases left unmatched: 13. Per the germline V gene, CDR1 is KGHDR and CDR2 is SFDVKD. This CDR3 comprises 16 residues. The DNA of the CDR3 is TGTGCCACCAGTGCAAGCCCGGGACAGGGTGGATCCGAGCAGTACTTC. Translation: CATSASPGQGGSEQYF.

This clone was seen a few times. The chain combines TRBV21-1 with TRBJ2-1; the table's TRBD2 call for D was not verified on the DNA. TRBV21-1 is a known pseudogene. This CDR3 region has 20 residues. DNA for the CDR3: TGTGCCAGCAGCAGAGGCCCCAGAGCGGGAGGCTCCAGCTCCTACAATGAGCAGTTCTTC. It translates to CASSRGPRAGGSSSYNEQFF.

The chain couples TRBV30 to TRBJ1-5, with 7 bases lining up with TRBD1. CDR1 is GTSNPN, CDR2 SVGIG, per germline (reference sequence). This CDR3 is 14 amino acids long. The junction had 7 bases not matched to a gene; V was cut back by 2 bases and J by 6 bases. CDR3 protein: CAWSRDRRSQPQHF. The DNA for the CDR3 is TGTGCCTGGAGTCGGGACAGACGGAGTCAGCCCCAGCATTTT.

The chain has TRBV11-1 and TRBJ2-3; 8 bases map to TRBD2. The J segment lost 5 bases and the V segment lost 4 bases, leaving 8 bases of the junction unmatched. The CDR3 totals 15 residues. Per the germline V gene, CDR1 is SGHAT and CDR2 is FQDESV (reference sequence). In DNA form, the CDR3 reads TGTGCCAGCAGCTGGGACGGGAGGGTGAAAGATACGCAGTATTTT. Residues: CASSWDGRVKDTQYF.

This rearrangement joins TRBV20-1 to TRBJ2-3; unclear D gene. CDR1 and CDR2 from the germline V gene are DFQATT and SNEGSKA (reference sequence). V shed 4 bases and J shed 3 bases, with 2 bases lying between them. This CDR3 region has 10 residues. The CDR3 sequence: CSAITDTQYF. The CDR3, as DNA: TGCAGTGCTATAACAGATACGCAGTATTTT.

The V call is TRBV4-3, the J call TRBJ1-2; D not resolved. Trimming left V 1 base short and J 2 bases short, with 8 bases between. Germline loops: CDR1 LGHNA, CDR2 YSLEER. The CDR3 spans 14 residues. The CDR3 reads CASSQGSGNYGYTF. CDR3 DNA: TGCGCCAGCAGCCAAGGATCGGGGAACTATGGCTACACCTTC.

The chain employs TRBV10-1 and TRBJ2-1; TRBD2 matches 9 bases. Germline V gene lookup returns CDR1 WNHNN and CDR2 SYGVQD (reference sequence). CDR3 length: 15 residues. Trimming removed 4 bases from V and 8 bases from J; junction bases left unmatched: 9. The CDR3 DNA reads TGCGCCAGCAGTGCCGGTCGGACTAGCGTTCATGAGCAGTTCTTC. It is translated as CASSAGRTSVHEQFF.

The chain uses TRBV19 and TRBJ2-7; 9 positions match TRBD1. The CDR3 is 12 amino acids. Trimming at V came to 10 bases and at J to 6 bases, leaving 7 bases not matched to a gene. Germline lookup yields CDR1 LNHDA and CDR2 SQIVND (reference sequence). The CDR3 spells CANRGQGIEQYF. The CDR3 region has the DNA TGTGCCAACCGAGGACAGGGGATCGAGCAGTACTTC. Using reference TRBV19 and TRBJ2-7 for the parts outside the CDR3, the full variable domain is DGGITQSPKYLFRKEGQNVTLSCEQNLNHDAMYWYRQDPGQGLRLIYYSQIVNDFQKGDIAEGYSVSREKKESFPLTVTSAQKNPTAFYLCANRGQGIEQYFGPGTRLTVT.

The genes are TRBV2 and TRBJ1-4; unclear D gene. This CDR3 is 14 amino acids long. The V gene's germline CDR1 is SNHLY and CDR2 FYNNEI. V was cut by 4 bases and J by 1 base, with 7 bases left in between. CDR3 residues: CASSVVRTNEKLFF. CDR3 nucleotides: TGTGCCAGCAGTGTAGTAAGAACTAATGAAAAACTGTTTTTT.

The CDR3: CASSQEGQGLVYEQYF. CDR3 in DNA: TGCGCCAGCAGCCAAGAAGGACAGGGGTTAGTCTACGAGCAGTACTTC. The chain uses TRBV4-1 and TRBJ2-7; 9 positions match TRBD1. CDR1 is MGHRA, CDR2 YSYEKL, per germline. The CDR3 length is 16 residues. The V and J ends lost 0 bases and 3 bases, in that order; junction bases with no gene match: 6.

The table lists this clone with a count of one. The gene calls are TRBV7-2 and TRBJ2-3, with a possible D match to TRBD1 (6 bases). Trimming took off 3 bases at V and 1 base at J, with 8 bases between the two ends. Germline CDR1 reads SGHTA; CDR2 reads FQGNSA. This CDR3 region has 14 residues. CDR3 loop: CASSLGAGTDTQYF. The CDR3 DNA reads TGTGCCAGCAGCTTGGGGGCAGGCACAGATACGCAGTATTTT. The whole variable domain, filled in from reference TRBV7-2 and TRBJ2-3, reads GAGVSQSPSNKVTEKGKDVELRCDPISGHTALYWYRQSLGQGLEFLIYFQGNSAPDKSGLPSDRFSAERTGGSVSTLTIQRTQQEDSAVYLCASSLGAGTDTQYFGPGTRLTVL.

CDR3 protein: CASRWGDRAYEQYF. In DNA, the CDR3 is TGTGCCAGCAGATGGGGGGACAGGGCCTACGAGCAGTACTTC. The chain has TRBV6-5 and TRBJ2-7; TRBD1 matches 9 bases. The germline CDR1 and CDR2 sequences are MNHEY and SVGAGI. The V segment lost 6 bases and the J segment 2 bases; nucleotides outside the gene matches: 5. The CDR3 contains 14 residues.

J is TRBJ2-3 and V is TRBV3-1 (or the pseudogene TRBV3-2); D not certain. The V gene lost 5 bases and the J gene lost 6 bases, with 18 bases spanning the gap. The germline CDR1 and CDR2 sequences are LGHDT and YNNKEL (reference sequence). This CDR3 spans 15 amino acids. CDR3 sequence: CASSSRTPVPDTQYF. The CDR3 bases are TGTGCCAGCAGCTCTAGAACTCCGGTACCGGATACGCAGTATTTT.

Comment on this clone: The same CDR3 can be traced to other DNA sequences in this sample. The chain has TRBV5-1 and TRBJ1-4; TRBD1 aligns across 7 bases. The CDR3 contains 14 residues. From germline, CDR1 is SGHRS and CDR2 YFSETQ. Trimming at V came to 4 bases and at J to 3 bases, leaving 3 bases not matched to a gene. This CDR3 is CASSLDRPNEKLFF. The CDR3 DNA reads TGCGCCAGCAGCCTGGACAGGCCTAATGAAAAACTGTTTTTT.